Listed below are T cell receptor beta chains from one sample, sequenced in a study of control samples from healthy donors and cancer patients. Profiling relied on immunoSEQ multiplex PCR, and the TCRdb table lists in-frame clones only, not all of them. The sample lists over 25,000 clones, approximately 90% seen once, with about 1.6% in the top ten. Sequencing was done on a sample of PBMCs. The origin of the receptors is a woman aged 40 to 49 with lung cancer. CDR3s include the opening cysteine and the closing phenylalanine or tryptophan. The D gene is left open where the match is weak. The size of a clone is reported for some rows only, either as once, few or many, or as a class for expanded clones.

D gene,J gene,V gene,clone size,CDR3 protein,CDR3 DNA
-,TRBJ2-7,TRBV20-1,-,CSASKGGDIYEQYF,TGCAGTGCTAGTAAAGGGGGGGATATCTACGAGCAGTACTTC
-,TRBJ2-3,TRBV11-3,-,CASSLGHRIGDPSTDTQYF,TGTGCCAGCAGCTTAGGACACCGAATAGGGGACCCTAGCACAGATACGCAGTATTTT
-,TRBJ2-7,TRBV7-8,-,CASSLAEGRVYEQYF,TGTGCCAGCAGCTTAGCGGAGGGCAGGGTCTACGAGCAGTACTTC
-,TRBJ1-2,TRBV5-8,-,CAYLRGSGYTF,TGTGCCTACCTTAGAGGGTCGGGCTACACCTTC
TRBD2,TRBJ2-5,TRBV3-1/TRBV3-2,once,CASSQSSGGGQETQYF,TGTGCCAGCAGCCAAAGCAGCGGGGGAGGGCAAGAGACCCAGTACTTC
-,TRBJ1-1,TRBV29-1,-,CSVVEGGEKTEAFF,TGCAGCGTTGTGGAGGGGGGGGAAAAAACTGAAGCTTTCTTT
-,TRBJ1-6,TRBV3-1/TRBV3-2,-,CASSQEGRSSPLHF,TGTGCCAGCAGCCAAGAGGGAAGGAGCTCACCCCTCCACTTT
-,TRBJ1-5,TRBV19,-,CASSIAFAQPQHF,TGTGCCAGTAGTATAGCCTTTGCCCAGCCCCAGCATTTT
TRBD2,TRBJ2-3,TRBV2,-,CASRPLAGGAQYF,TGTGCCAGCAGGCCCCTAGCGGGAGGGGCGCAGTATTTT
-,TRBJ2-3,TRBV6-1,-,CASSDVGTSADTQYF,TGTGCCAGCAGTGATGTTGGGACTTCAGCAGATACGCAGTATTTT
-,TRBJ2-1,TRBV2,-,CATESPPGLRGNEQFF,TGTGCCACCGAGAGCCCACCGGGCCTGAGGGGGAATGAGCAGTTCTTC
TRBD1,TRBJ2-5,TRBV7-2,-,CASSLLGQGANQETQYF,TGTGCCAGCAGCTTATTAGGGCAGGGGGCGAACCAAGAGACCCAGTACTTC
TRBD1,TRBJ1-1,TRBV7-9,-,CASSSDREGAFF,TGTGCCAGCAGCTCGGACAGGGAAGGAGCTTTCTTT
-,TRBJ2-7,TRBV5-1,once,CASSPRFSGDYEQYF,TGCGCCAGCAGCCCCCGTTTCTCGGGGGACTACGAGCAGTACTTC
-,TRBJ2-6,TRBV9,-,CASSVARPSGANVLTF,TGTGCCAGCAGCGTAGCTAGACCCTCTGGGGCCAACGTCCTGACTTTC
-,TRBJ1-2,TRBV5-6,few,CASSPEAGANYGYTF,TGTGCCAGCAGCCCGGAAGCGGGAGCTAACTATGGCTACACCTTC
-,TRBJ1-2,TRBV6-5,-,CASRLNPALGGYTF,TGTGCCAGCAGACTGAATCCCGCGCTAGGTGGCTACACCTTC
TRBD1,TRBJ1-5,TRBV28,-,CASSLDRELGNQPQHF,TGTGCCAGCAGTTTGGACAGGGAGTTAGGCAATCAGCCCCAGCATTTT
TRBD1,TRBJ2-3,TRBV6-5,-,CASSTTGAGTDTQYF,TGTGCCAGCAGTACGACAGGGGCAGGGACAGATACGCAGTATTTT
-,TRBJ2-6,TRBV7-8,-,CASSLREQVNGANVLTF,TGTGCCAGCAGCTTAAGGGAACAGGTCAACGGGGCCAACGTCCTGACTTTC
-,TRBJ2-2,TRBV7-3,-,CASSQPDGTNTGELFF,TGTGCCAGCAGCCAGCCGGACGGTACGAACACCGGGGAGCTGTTTTTT
-,TRBJ2-3,TRBV11-3,-,CASSLMEDTQYF,TGTGCCAGCAGCCTCATGGAGGATACGCAGTATTTT
TRBD1,TRBJ1-2,TRBV9,-,CASSATGGASYGYTF,TGTGCCAGCAGCGCTACAGGGGGCGCAAGCTATGGCTACACCTTC
TRBD1,TRBJ2-5,TRBV30,-,CAGGPGTGVQKETQYF,TGTGCCGGAGGACCCGGGACAGGGGTGCAGAAAGAGACCCAGTACTTC
TRBD1,TRBJ2-1,TRBV7-3,-,CASSPDRVVINEQFF,TGTGCCAGCAGCCCCGACAGGGTCGTAATCAATGAGCAGTTCTTC
-,TRBJ2-5,TRBV25-1,-,CASSEWEAETQYF,TGTGCCAGCAGTGAATGGGAGGCAGAGACCCAGTACTTC
-,TRBJ1-4,TRBV12-3/TRBV12-4,-,CASSSPRELFF,TGTGCCAGCAGTTCACCCAGGGAACTGTTTTTT